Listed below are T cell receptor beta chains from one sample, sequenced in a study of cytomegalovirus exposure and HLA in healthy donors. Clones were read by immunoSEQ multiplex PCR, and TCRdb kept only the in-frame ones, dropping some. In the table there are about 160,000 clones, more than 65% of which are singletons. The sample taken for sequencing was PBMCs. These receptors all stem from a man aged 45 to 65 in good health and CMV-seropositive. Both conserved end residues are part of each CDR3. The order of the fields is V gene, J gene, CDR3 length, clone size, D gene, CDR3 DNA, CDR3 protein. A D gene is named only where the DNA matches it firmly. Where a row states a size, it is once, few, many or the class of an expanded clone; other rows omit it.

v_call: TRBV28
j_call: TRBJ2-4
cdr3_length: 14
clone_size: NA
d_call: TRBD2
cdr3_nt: TGTGCCAGCAGACGAAGGACTAGTTCAAACATTCAGTACTTC
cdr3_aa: CASRRRTSSNIQYF

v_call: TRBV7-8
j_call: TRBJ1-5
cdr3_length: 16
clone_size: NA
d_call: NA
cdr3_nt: TGTGCCAGCAGCTCCGGACAGCCTTATAGCAATCAGCCCCAGCATTTT
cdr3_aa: CASSSGQPYSNQPQHF

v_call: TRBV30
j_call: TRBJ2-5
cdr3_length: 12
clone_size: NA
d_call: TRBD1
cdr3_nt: TGTGCCTGGAGGACAGGGCGCGAGACCCAGTACTTC
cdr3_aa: CAWRTGRETQYF

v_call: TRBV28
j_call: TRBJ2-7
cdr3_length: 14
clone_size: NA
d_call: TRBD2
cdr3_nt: TGTGCCAGCAAACTAGCGGGTGACTCATCCGAGCAGTACTTC
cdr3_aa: CASKLAGDSSEQYF

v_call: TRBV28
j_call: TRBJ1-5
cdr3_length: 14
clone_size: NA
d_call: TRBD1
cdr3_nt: TGTGCCAGCAGATCTCCCACAGGGCAGGGGGCCGGGCATTTT
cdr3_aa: CASRSPTGQGAGHF

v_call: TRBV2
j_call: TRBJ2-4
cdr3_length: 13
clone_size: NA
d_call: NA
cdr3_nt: TGTGCCAGCGAGTCGGAGGCCAAAAACATTCAGTACTTC
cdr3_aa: CASESEAKNIQYF

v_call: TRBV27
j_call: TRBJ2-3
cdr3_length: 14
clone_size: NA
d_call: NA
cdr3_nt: TGTGCCAGCAGTTTAGGGGGGTCGGGAGATACGCAGTATTTT
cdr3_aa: CASSLGGSGDTQYF

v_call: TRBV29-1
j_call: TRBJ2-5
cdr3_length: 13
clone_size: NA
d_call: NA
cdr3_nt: TGCAGCGTTGAGGGGCAGGAACAAGAGACCCAGTACTTC
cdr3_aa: CSVEGQEQETQYF

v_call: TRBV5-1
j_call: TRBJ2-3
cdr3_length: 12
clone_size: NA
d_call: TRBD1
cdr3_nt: TGCGCCAGCAGTACAGGGGCAGATACGCAGTATTTT
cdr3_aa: CASSTGADTQYF

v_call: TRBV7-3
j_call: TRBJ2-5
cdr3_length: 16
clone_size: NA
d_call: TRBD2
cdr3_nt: TGTGCCAGCAGCCTAGATTCTAGCGGGAGTAGGAAGACCCAGTACTTC
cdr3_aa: CASSLDSSGSRKTQYF

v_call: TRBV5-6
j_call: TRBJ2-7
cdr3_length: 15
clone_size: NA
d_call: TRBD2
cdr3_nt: TGTGCCAGCAGCCGTCGGACTAGCGGGTTGCGGGAGCAGTACTTC
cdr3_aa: CASSRRTSGLREQYF

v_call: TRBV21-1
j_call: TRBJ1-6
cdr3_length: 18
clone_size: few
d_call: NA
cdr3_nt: TGTGCCAGCAGCAAAACGGTTTGTATTCACTCCTATAATTCACCCCTCCACTTT
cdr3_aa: CASSKTVCIHSYNSPLHF

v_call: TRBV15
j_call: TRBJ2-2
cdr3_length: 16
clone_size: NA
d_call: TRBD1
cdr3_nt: TGTGCCACCAGCAGACCCGGGACAGGGAACACCGGGGAGCTGTTTTTT
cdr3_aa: CATSRPGTGNTGELFF

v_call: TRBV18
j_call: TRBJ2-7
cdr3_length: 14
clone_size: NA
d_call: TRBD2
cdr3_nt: TGTGCCAGCTCACGAGCGGGAAGCCCCTACGAGCAGTACTTC
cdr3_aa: CASSRAGSPYEQYF

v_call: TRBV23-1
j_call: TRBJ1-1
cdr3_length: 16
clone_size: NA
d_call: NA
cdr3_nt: TGCGCCAGCAGTCACCACCGAGATAACAGGGAGACTGAAGCTTTCTTT
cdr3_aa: CASSHHRDNRETEAFF

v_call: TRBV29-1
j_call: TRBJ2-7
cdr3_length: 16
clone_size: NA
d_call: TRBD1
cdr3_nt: TGCAGCGTTGAAGAACGGAGACGGACAGGGGACTACGAGCAGTACTTC
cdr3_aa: CSVEERRRTGDYEQYF

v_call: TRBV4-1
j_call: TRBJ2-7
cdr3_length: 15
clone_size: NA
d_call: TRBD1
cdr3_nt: TGCGCCAGCAGCCCCCGACAGGGTTCTTACTACGAGCAGTACTTC
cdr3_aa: CASSPRQGSYYEQYF

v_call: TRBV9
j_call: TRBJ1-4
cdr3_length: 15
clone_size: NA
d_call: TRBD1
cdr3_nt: TGTGCCAGCAGAATTTCGGGACAGGGAATCGAAAAACTGTTTTTT
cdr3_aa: CASRISGQGIEKLFF

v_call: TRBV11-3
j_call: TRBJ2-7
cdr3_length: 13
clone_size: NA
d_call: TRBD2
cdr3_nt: TGTGCCAGCAGCATTAGCGGGAGCCTCGAGCAGTACTTC
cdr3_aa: CASSISGSLEQYF

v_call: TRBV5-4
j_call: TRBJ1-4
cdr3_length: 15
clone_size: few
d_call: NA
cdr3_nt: TGTGCCAGCAGCGTGGACAGCTCAACTAATGAAAAACTGTTTTTT
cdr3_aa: CASSVDSSTNEKLFF

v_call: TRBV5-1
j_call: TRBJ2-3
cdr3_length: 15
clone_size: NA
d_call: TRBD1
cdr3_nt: TGCGCCAGCACAGCAGGGGACAGGGTCACAGATACGCAGTATTTT
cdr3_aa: CASTAGDRVTDTQYF

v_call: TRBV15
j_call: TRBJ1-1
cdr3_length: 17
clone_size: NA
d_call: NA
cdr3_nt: TGTGCCACCAGCAGAGATCTCGGGGGGATTGTCGACACTGAAGCTTTCTTT
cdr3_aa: CATSRDLGGIVDTEAFF

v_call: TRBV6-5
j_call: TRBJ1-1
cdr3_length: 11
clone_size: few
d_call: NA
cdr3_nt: TGTGCCAGCAGGGGCCCACTGGAAGCTTTCTTT
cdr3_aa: CASRGPLEAFF

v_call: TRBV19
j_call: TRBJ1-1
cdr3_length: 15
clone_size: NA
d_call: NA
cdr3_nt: TGTGCCAGTAGTACCCAGGGAGGGGGGAACACTGAAGCTTTCTTT
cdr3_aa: CASSTQGGGNTEAFF

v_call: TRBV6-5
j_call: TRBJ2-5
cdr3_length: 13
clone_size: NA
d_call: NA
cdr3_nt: TGTGCCAGCAGTTACCTGGAGGGGGAGACCCAGTACTTC
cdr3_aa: CASSYLEGETQYF

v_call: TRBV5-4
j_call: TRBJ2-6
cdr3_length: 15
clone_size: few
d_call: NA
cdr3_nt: TGTGCCAGCAGTATTGTGGCCTCTGGGGCCAACGTCCTGACTTTC
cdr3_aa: CASSIVASGANVLTF